A single sample is the source of the 10 T cell receptor beta chains below, sequenced in a study of CD8+CD57+ T cells in acquired aplastic anemia. CD8+CD57+ cell expansion had been shown by flow cytometry in patients chosen for sequencing. Genomic DNA constituted the template upon which TCR beta VDJ and CDR3 profiling was performed. TCRdb independently ran MiXCR on the reads; one entry per CDR3 protein. In the table there are about 250,000 distinct CDR3 sequences, around half of which are singletons. Sequencing input: sorted CD4+, CD8+, or CD8+CD57+ T cells (not recorded which) from PBMCs. All receptors come from a human donor with aplastic anemia.

A few counts support this clonotype. The J gene is TRBJ2-7, the V gene TRBV4-3, with D perhaps given as TRBD1 or TRBD2 (5 bases each). CDR1 is LGHNA and CDR2 is YSLEER in the germline V gene. V lost 0 bases, J lost 4 bases, and 13 bases lay in between. The CDR3 length is 15 residues. CDR3 DNA sequence: TGCGCCAGCAGCCAAGATCGGGGCGGAATTTACGAGCAGTACTTC. Amino acids: CASSQDRGGIYEQYF.

This clonotype was detected ten times or more. The genes are TRBV7-3 and TRBJ2-2; weak D call: TRBD1 (5 bases). Germline V gene lookup returns CDR1 SGHTA and CDR2 FQGTGA. The CDR3 has 15 residues. The germline V and J ends were trimmed by 5 bases and 2 bases, with 12 bases remaining between them. The CDR3 protein is CASSATDRNTGELFF. CDR3 in DNA: TGTGCCAGCAGCGCCACTGACAGAAACACCGGGGAGCTGTTTTTT.

This clonotype turned up a few times. A much larger clone sits a single nucleotide away, making a read error possible. The V and J genes are TRBV20-1 and TRBJ2-2, with a possible D match to TRBD2 (5 bases). The CDR3 has 14 amino acids. CDR1 and CDR2 (germline): DFQATT, SNEGSKA (reference sequence). CDR3 protein: CSARGLGVTGELLF. CDR3 in DNA: TGCAGTGCTAGAGGGTTAGGTGTGACCGGGGAGCTGCTTTTT.

This chain links TRBV19 with TRBJ2-1, with unresolved D. The V end lost 2 bases, the J end lost 0 bases, and 5 bases lay between the germline ends. Germline V gene lookup returns CDR1 LNHDA and CDR2 SQIVND (reference sequence). The CDR3 has 14 residues. The CDR3 bases are TGTGCCAGTAGTATACTCCCCTCCTACAATGAGCAGTTCTTC. Translating gives CASSILPSYNEQFF. Full variable domain (rest looked up from reference TRBV19 and TRBJ2-1): DGGITQSPKYLFRKEGQNVTLSCEQNLNHDAMYWYRQDPGQGLRLIYYSQIVNDFQKGDIAEGYSVSREKKESFPLTVTSAQKNPTAFYLCASSILPSYNEQFFGPGTRLTVL.

The V and J genes are TRBV28 and TRBJ2-7; 7 nucleotides line up with TRBD2. From germline, CDR1 is MDHEN and CDR2 SYDVKM. This CDR3 comprises 14 residues. The V segment lost 7 bases and the J segment 0 bases; nucleotides outside the gene matches: 6. The CDR3 reads CASNARDYSYEQYF. The CDR3 DNA sequence: TGTGCCAGCAATGCCAGGGACTACTCCTACGAGCAGTACTTC.

This clonotype was counted ten times or more. The V and J genes are TRBV7-9 and TRBJ2-7; D could derive from TRBD1 or TRBD2 (5 bases each). The V gene's germline CDR1 is SEHNR and CDR2 FQNEAQ (reference sequence). The ends were cut back, 5 bases at V and 7 bases at J, with 21 bases in the middle. The CDR3 is made up of 15 amino acids. In DNA form, the CDR3 reads TGTGCCAGCAGCCAATCCGGGACGGATAGGGGAGAGCAGTACTTC. Encoded protein: CASSQSGTDRGEQYF.

The chain couples TRBV15 to TRBJ1-5; 10 bases fit TRBD1. This CDR3 region has 16 residues. Per the germline V gene, CDR1 is LNHNV and CDR2 is YYDKDF (reference sequence). The junction had 7 bases not matched to a gene; V was cut back by 0 bases and J by 8 bases. CDR3 nucleotide sequence: TGTGCCACCAGCAGAGAAAGACAGGGGGCAGGGAAGCCCCAGCATTTT. Translating it yields CATSRERQGAGKPQHF.

As concerns this clonotype: A much larger clone differs from this one at a single base, so this may be a read error. The chain uses TRBV9 and TRBJ2-2; possible D gene TRBD2, 5 bases. The germline CDR1 and CDR2 sequences are SGDLS and YYNGEE. The CDR3 spans 13 residues. CDR3 residues: CASKALNTGVLFF. DNA of the CDR3: TGTGCCAGCAAAGCCCTTAACACCGGGGTGCTGTTTTTT.

This clonotype showed up many times. The chain joins TRBV10-3 to TRBJ2-5; 12 nucleotides line up with TRBD1. This CDR3 is 18 amino acids long. Germline loops: CDR1 ENHRY, CDR2 SYGVKD. The V gene end was trimmed by 2 bases and the J gene end by 2 bases; junction bases not matched to a gene: 9. CDR3 sequence (DNA): TGTGCCATCAGTGAGCCGGGACAGGGGGCGGCGGAACAAGAGACCCAGTACTTC. Its protein is CAISEPGQGAAEQETQYF.

This clonotype was seen more than once but under ten times. V and J are TRBV15 and TRBJ2-5, with D possibly TRBD1 on 5 matching bases. The last part of the DNA fits TRBJ2-7 better; the J call may be wrong. The CDR3 length is 15 residues. Germline-derived CDR1 and CDR2 are LNHNV and YYDKDF (reference sequence). In DNA, the CDR3 is TGTGCCACCGAAAACAGACCGGGCCAGGGCTACGAGCAGTACTTC. As protein: CATENRPGQGYEQYF.